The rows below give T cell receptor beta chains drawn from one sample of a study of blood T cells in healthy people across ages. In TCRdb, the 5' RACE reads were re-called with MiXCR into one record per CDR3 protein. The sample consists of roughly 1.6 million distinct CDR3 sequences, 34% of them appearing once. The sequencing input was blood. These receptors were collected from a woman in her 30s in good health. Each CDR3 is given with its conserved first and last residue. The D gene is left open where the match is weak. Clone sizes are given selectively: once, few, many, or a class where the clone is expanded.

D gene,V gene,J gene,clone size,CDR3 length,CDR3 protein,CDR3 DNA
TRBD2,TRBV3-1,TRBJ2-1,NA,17,CASSQVPAGGTFYEQFF,TGTGCCAGCAGCCAAGTGCCAGCGGGAGGTACTTTCTATGAGCAGTTCTTC
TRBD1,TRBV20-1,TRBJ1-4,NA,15,CSARDRTGGNEKLFF,TGCAGTGCTAGAGATCGGACAGGGGGTAATGAAAAACTGTTTTTT
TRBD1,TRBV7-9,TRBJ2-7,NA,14,CASSVLGQGNEQYF,TGTGCCAGCAGCGTCCTGGGACAGGGGAACGAGCAGTACTTC
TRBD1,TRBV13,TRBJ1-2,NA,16,CASSYTRQGIYYGYTF,TGTGCCAGCAGTTACACCAGACAGGGGATCTACTATGGCTACACCTTC
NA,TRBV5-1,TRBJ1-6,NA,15,CASSSGMASWSPLHF,TGCGCCAGCAGCTCGGGCATGGCCAGTTGGTCACCCCTCCACTTT
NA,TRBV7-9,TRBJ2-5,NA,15,CASSLASRPQETQYF,TGTGCCAGCAGCTTAGCGTCACGGCCCCAAGAGACCCAGTACTTC
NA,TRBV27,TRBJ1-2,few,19,CASSLFSPTTGRANYGYTF,TGTGCCAGCAGTTTATTCTCGCCAACCACGGGGCGGGCAAACTATGGCTACACCTTC
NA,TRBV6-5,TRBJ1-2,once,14,CASRRTRQSYGYTF,TGTGCCAGCAGGCGCACCCGACAGAGCTATGGCTACACCTTC
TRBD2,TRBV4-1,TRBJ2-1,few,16,CASSRSLIAGYNEQFF,TGCGCCAGCAGCCGATCCTTAATAGCGGGGTACAATGAGCAGTTCTTC
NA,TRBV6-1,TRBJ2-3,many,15,CASSNREGVTDTQYF,TGTGCCAGCAGTAACAGGGAGGGGGTCACAGATACGCAGTATTTT
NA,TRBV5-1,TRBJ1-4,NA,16,CASSLWGPTTNEKLFF,TGCGCCAGCAGCTTGTGGGGTCCTACAACTAATGAAAAACTGTTTTTT
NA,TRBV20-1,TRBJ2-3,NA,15,CSAGPASGSTDTQYF,TGCAGTGCTGGGCCCGCGTCAGGAAGCACAGATACGCAGTATTTT
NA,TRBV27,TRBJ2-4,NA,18,CATQQRDQDREGENIQYF,TGTGCCACCCAACAAAGGGATCAGGACAGGGAGGGAGAAAACATTCAGTACTTC
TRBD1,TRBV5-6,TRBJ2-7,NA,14,CASSSTGGSHEQYF,TGTGCCAGCAGCTCGACAGGGGGTAGCCACGAGCAGTACTTC
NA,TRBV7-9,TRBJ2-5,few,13,CASSLGWIETQYF,TGTGCCAGCAGCCTGGGCTGGATAGAGACCCAGTACTTC
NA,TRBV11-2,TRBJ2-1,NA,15,CASSKQGRGVNEQFF,TGTGCCAGCAGCAAACAGGGGCGCGGGGTCAATGAGCAGTTCTTC
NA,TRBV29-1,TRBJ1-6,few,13,CSVAFAANSPLHF,TGCAGCGTTGCGTTCGCAGCAAATTCACCCCTCCACTTT
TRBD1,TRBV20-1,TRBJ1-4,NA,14,CSARGRQGKEKLFF,TGCAGTGCTAGGGGGAGACAGGGCAAAGAAAAACTGTTTTTT
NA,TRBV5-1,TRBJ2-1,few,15,CASSETDKPYNEQFF,TGCGCCAGCAGCGAGACAGATAAACCCTACAATGAGCAGTTCTTC
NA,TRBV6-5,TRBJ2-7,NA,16,CASSYSSGHYNYEQYF,TGTGCCAGCAGTTACTCTTCGGGACACTATAATTACGAGCAGTACTTC
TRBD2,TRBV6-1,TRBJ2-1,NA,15,CASSEGSGRVYEQFF,TGTGCCAGCAGTGAAGGTAGCGGGAGGGTATATGAGCAGTTCTTC
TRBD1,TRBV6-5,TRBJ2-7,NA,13,CASAWDRGYEQYF,TGTGCCAGCGCCTGGGACAGGGGCTACGAGCAGTACTTC
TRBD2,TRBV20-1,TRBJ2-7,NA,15,CSARASGALTYEQYF,TGCAGTGCTAGAGCGAGCGGGGCGTTGACCTACGAGCAGTACTTC
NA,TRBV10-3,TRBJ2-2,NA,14,CAISVGHLTGELFF,TGTGCCATCAGCGTGGGACACCTTACCGGGGAGCTGTTTTTT
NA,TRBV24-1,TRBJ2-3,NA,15,CATSDSRTLGDTQYF,TGTGCCACCAGTGACTCCCGGACCCTGGGGGATACGCAGTATTTT
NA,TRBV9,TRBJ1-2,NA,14,CASSSRGGPYGYTF,TGTGCCAGCAGCTCACGGGGGGGGCCCTATGGCTACACCTTC
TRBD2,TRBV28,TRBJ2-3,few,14,CASRGLAGRDTQYF,TGTGCCAGCAGGGGACTAGCGGGAAGGGATACGCAGTATTTT
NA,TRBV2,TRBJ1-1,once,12,CATGFQNTEAFF,TGTGCCACCGGGTTTCAGAACACTGAAGCTTTCTTT
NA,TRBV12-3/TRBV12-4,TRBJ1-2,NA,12,CASSGEYYGYTF,TGTGCCAGCAGTGGCGAGTACTATGGCTACACCTTC
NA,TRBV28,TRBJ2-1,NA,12,CASTGTYNEQFF,TGTGCCAGCACCGGCACCTACAATGAGCAGTTCTTC
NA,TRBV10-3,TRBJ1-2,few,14,CAISESLGAYGYTF,TGTGCCATCAGTGAGTCACTAGGGGCCTATGGCTACACCTTC
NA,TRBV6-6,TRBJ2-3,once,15,CASSYGQTLTDTQYF,TGTGCCAGCAGTTACGGGCAGACCCTCACAGATACGCAGTATTTT
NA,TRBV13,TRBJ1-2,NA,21,CASSNREVGDFLDQANYGYTF,TGTGCCAGCAGCAACCGAGAAGTGGGGGACTTCCTTGACCAAGCTAACTATGGCTACACCTTC
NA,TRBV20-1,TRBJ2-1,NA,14,CSASDRQSYNEQFF,TGCAGTGCTTCTGACAGACAATCATACAATGAGCAGTTCTTC
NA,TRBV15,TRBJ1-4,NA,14,CATSPGGRGEKLFF,TGTGCCACTAGCCCGGGAGGACGGGGTGAAAAACTGTTTTTT
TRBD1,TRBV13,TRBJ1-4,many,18,CASSLGPPGDREAEKLFF,TGTGCCAGCAGCTTAGGCCCCCCGGGGGACAGGGAGGCTGAAAAACTGTTTTTT
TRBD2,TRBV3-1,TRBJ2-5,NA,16,CASSHNPSGMQETQYF,TGTGCCAGCAGCCACAATCCTAGCGGGATGCAAGAGACCCAGTACTTC
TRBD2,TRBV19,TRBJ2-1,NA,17,CASGGTSGLSSYNEQFF,TGTGCCAGTGGGGGGACTAGCGGGTTGAGCTCCTACAATGAGCAGTTCTTC
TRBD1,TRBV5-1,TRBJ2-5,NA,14,CASSTGQGEETQYF,TGCGCCAGCAGCACGGGACAGGGGGAAGAGACCCAGTACTTC
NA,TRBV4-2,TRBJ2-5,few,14,CASSREGIQETQYF,TGTGCCAGCAGCCGAGAAGGGATCCAAGAGACCCAGTACTTC
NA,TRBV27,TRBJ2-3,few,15,CASSFAGHEQDTQYF,TGTGCCAGCAGTTTTGCGGGCCATGAGCAAGATACGCAGTATTTT
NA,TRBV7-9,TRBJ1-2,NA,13,CASSKDGNYGYTF,TGTGCCAGCAGCAAAGACGGGAACTATGGCTACACCTTC
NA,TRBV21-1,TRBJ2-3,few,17,CASSKLGTSGMADTQYF,TGTGCCAGCAGCAAATTGGGGACTAGCGGGATGGCAGATACGCAGTATTTT
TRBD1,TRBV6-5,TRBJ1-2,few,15,CASSVGQGFRYGYTF,TGTGCCAGCAGTGTGGGACAGGGCTTCCGCTATGGCTACACCTTC
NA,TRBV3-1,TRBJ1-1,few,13,CASSQDKRGEAFF,TGTGCCAGCAGCCAAGATAAAAGGGGGGAAGCTTTCTTT
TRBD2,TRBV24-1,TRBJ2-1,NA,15,CATSRLAGMYNEQFF,TGTGCCACCAGTCGTCTAGCGGGGATGTACAATGAGCAGTTCTTC
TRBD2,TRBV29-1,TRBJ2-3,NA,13,CSGIAGGADTQYF,TGCAGCGGGATAGCGGGAGGGGCAGATACGCAGTATTTT
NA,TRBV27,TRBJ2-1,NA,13,CASAMGQFNEQFF,TGTGCCAGCGCCATGGGGCAGTTCAATGAGCAGTTCTTC
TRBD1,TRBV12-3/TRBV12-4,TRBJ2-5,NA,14,CASSRQGSEETQYF,TGTGCCAGCAGTAGACAGGGGTCGGAGGAGACCCAGTACTTC
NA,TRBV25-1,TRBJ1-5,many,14,CASSEGGSNQPQHF,TGTGCCAGCAGTGAGGGTGGCAGCAATCAGCCCCAGCATTTT
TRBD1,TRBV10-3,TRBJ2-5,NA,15,CAIGRGQGAGETQYF,TGTGCCATCGGCCGGGGACAGGGGGCGGGAGAGACCCAGTACTTC